The next 25 T cell receptor beta chains were all read from a single sample in a study of technical replicates of blood from a few donors. Clones were sequenced by immunoSEQ multiplex PCR, and TCRdb holds only the in-frame ones, with some missing. The sample includes approximately 58,000 clones, about 86% of them seen just once. Sequencing input: PBMCs. These TCRs come from a human donor in good health. Some clones in this sample may be carry-over from other donors' samples.

This sequence joins TRBV9 and TRBJ1-1, with D unclear. CDR1 is SGDLS and CDR2 is YYNGEE in the germline V gene. Trimming removed 4 bases from V and 5 bases from J, with 12 bases in between. The CDR3 loop spans 13 amino acids. CDR3 region: CASSRSPETEAFF. The CDR3 coding sequence is TGTGCCAGCAGCCGGAGCCCGGAAACTGAAGCTTTCTTT.

The chain couples TRBV6-6 to TRBJ2-7; TRBD1 is a possible D gene (5 bases). This CDR3 comprises 14 residues. V lost 4 bases to trimming and J lost 1 base, with 11 bases between them. Looked up from germline, CDR1 is MNHNY and CDR2 is SVGAGI (reference sequence). The CDR3 sequence is CASSSPDRSYEQYF. The DNA for the CDR3 is TGTGCCAGCAGTTCCCCCGACAGATCCTACGAGCAGTACTTC.

The chain joins TRBV27 to TRBJ2-3; 7 positions match TRBD2. CDR1 and CDR2 (germline): MNHEY, SMNVEV (reference sequence). V shed 8 bases, J shed 4 bases, and the junction held 15 bases outside the gene matches. This CDR3 spans 16 amino acids. The DNA for the CDR3 is TGTGCCAGCGTGGGTTGGAGCGGGAAAGGAGCAGATACGCAGTATTTT. Translated: CASVGWSGKGADTQYF.

This clone occurred once. This chain uses TRBV5-1 with TRBJ2-5; possibly TRBD2 for D (6 bases). V lost 0 bases to trimming and J lost 2 bases, with 14 bases between them. The CDR3 totals 16 residues. Germline lookup yields CDR1 SGHRS and CDR2 YFSETQ. The CDR3 is CASSLVGGTGQETQYF. The CDR3 coding sequence is TGCGCCAGCAGCTTGGTTGGAGGGACGGGGCAAGAGACCCAGTACTTC.

This clone is a singleton in its sample. This chain uses TRBV5-1 with TRBJ2-2; a possible D gene is TRBD1 (6 bases). The V gene's germline CDR1 is SGHRS and CDR2 YFSETQ. V was shortened by 2 bases and J by 6 bases, with 11 bases between the two germline ends. The CDR3 has 14 residues. DNA of the CDR3: TGCGCCAGCAGCTTACAGGGTAGTCCCGGGGAGCTGTTTTTT. Encoded protein: CASSLQGSPGELFF.

V and J are TRBV9 and TRBJ1-1; D ambiguous. CDR1 and CDR2 from the germline V gene are SGDLS and YYNGEE. This CDR3 has 14 amino acids. Deletions cut 0 bases from V and 4 bases from J, with 10 bases between. CDR3 bases: TGTGCCAGCAGCGTAGCTCCGGCAGGCACTGAAGCTTTCTTT. Translated, it gives CASSVAPAGTEAFF.

The chain has TRBV6-5 and TRBJ1-2, with D unclear. The CDR3 length is 15 residues. CDR1 MNHEY and CDR2 SVGAGI come from the germline V gene. V lost 2 bases, J lost 8 bases, and 18 bases lay in between. The CDR3 loop is CASSYVSAASGGYTF. The CDR3 nucleotides are TGTGCCAGCAGTTACGTGTCGGCGGCCTCTGGGGGCTACACCTTC.

V usage is TRBV30 and J usage is TRBJ1-6; 7 bases line up with TRBD1. The germline gives CDR1 GTSNPN, CDR2 SVGIG (reference sequence). CDR3 length: 14 residues. Losses at the gene ends were 3 bases for V and 1 base for J; bases not matched to a gene: 0. The CDR3 loop is CAWRTGSYNSPLHF. Here the CDR3 DNA reads TGTGCCTGGAGGACAGGGTCCTATAATTCACCCCTCCACTTT.

With regard to this clone: Other nucleotide sequences in the sample specify the same CDR3. The chain employs TRBV7-9 and TRBJ2-5; D is possibly TRBD2 (6 bases). The germline gives CDR1 SEHNR, CDR2 FQNEAQ (reference sequence). The CDR3 totals 13 residues. V dropped 4 bases and J dropped 3 bases, with 9 bases sitting between them. CDR3 amino acids: CASSSGLEETQYF. The CDR3, as DNA: TGTGCCAGCAGCTCGGGACTGGAAGAGACCCAGTACTTC.

Note on this clone: The junction shows a germline mismatch at one end, possibly a read error. J is TRBJ2-2 and V is TRBV4-1, with a weak D call TRBD2 (7 bases). The germline CDR1 and CDR2 sequences are MGHRA and YSYEKL. This CDR3 is 17 amino acids long. Written as DNA, the CDR3 is TGCGCCAGCAACCAAGGGGGGGCGGGGGTCAACACCGGGGAGCTGTTTTTT. The encoded protein is CASNQGGAGVNTGELFF.

This sequence joins TRBV2 and TRBJ1-2; D gene ambiguous. V was shortened by 2 bases and J by 4 bases, with 8 bases between the two germline ends. From germline, CDR1 is SNHLY and CDR2 FYNNEI. The CDR3 has 13 amino acids. The CDR3 coding sequence is TGTGCCAGCAGTGAACTACAGAGCTATGGCTACACCTTC. This translates into CASSELQSYGYTF.

V gene TRBV7-9 combines with J gene TRBJ1-2; 9 nucleotides align to TRBD1. Germline V gene data show CDR1 as SEHNR and CDR2 as FQNEAQ (reference sequence). The CDR3 spans 15 residues. Unmatched junction bases numbered 9, after V lost 6 bases and J lost 4 bases. The chain's CDR3 is CASRSGRDRAYGYTF. As DNA, the CDR3 is TGTGCCAGCAGATCCGGCCGGGACAGGGCCTATGGCTACACCTTC.

Here the CDR3 reads CATLPPQTPQYF. The CDR3 bases are TGTGCCACCCTCCCCCCCCAGACACCCCAGTACTTC. The gene calls are TRBV4-2 and TRBJ2-5; D is ambiguous. Per the germline V gene, CDR1 is LGHNA and CDR2 is YNFKEQ. The CDR3 runs 12 residues. Trimming shortened V by 10 bases and J by 9 bases, and 18 bases separated the two germline ends.

This clone was picked up one time. One junction end disagrees with the germline gene, perhaps due to a read error. This chain uses TRBV2 with TRBJ2-7, with D possibly being TRBD1 (6 bases). This CDR3 has 12 amino acids. CDR1 and CDR2 (germline): SNHLY, FYNNEI. The CDR3 DNA reads TGTGCCAGCAGCGGACAGTCCTACGTGCAGTACTTC. Its translation: CASSGQSYVQYF.

This rearrangement joins TRBV18 to TRBJ1-1, with D possibly TRBD1 on 6 matching bases. V lost 6 bases, J lost 4 bases, and 18 bases lay in between. Germline V gives CDR1 KGHSH, CDR2 LQKENI. CDR3 length equals 15 residues. The CDR3 region is CASSPRGRGATEAFF. The CDR3 coding sequence is TGTGCCAGCTCCCCTCGGGGTCGGGGGGCCACTGAAGCTTTCTTT. Together with reference TRBV18 and TRBJ1-1, the CDR3 gives the full variable domain: NAGVMQNPRHLVRRRGQEARLRCSPMKGHSHVYWYRQLPEEGLKFMVYLQKENIIDESGMPKERFSAEFPKEGPSILRIQQVVRGDSAAYFCASSPRGRGATEAFFGQGTRLTVV.

V usage is TRBV4-3 and J usage is TRBJ2-7, with D unclear. In germline, CDR1 is LGHNA, CDR2 YSLEER. V was trimmed by 1 base and J by 6 bases, leaving 13 bases between them. The CDR3 runs to 14 residues. Here the CDR3 reads CASSQAIRGSEQYF. DNA of the CDR3: TGCGCCAGCAGCCAAGCGATTAGAGGTTCCGAGCAGTACTTC.

The J gene is TRBJ2-3, the V gene TRBV29-1; 11 bases map to TRBD2. The CDR3 loop spans 14 amino acids. The V and J ends lost 4 bases and 5 bases, in that order; junction bases with no gene match: 5. Germline loops: CDR1 SQVTM, CDR2 ANQGSEA. The CDR3: CSVAASGRKDTQYF. DNA for the CDR3: TGCAGCGTTGCGGCTAGCGGGAGGAAAGATACGCAGTATTTT.

The genes are TRBV5-1 and TRBJ2-5; TRBD1 aligns across 8 bases. Germline V CDR1 and CDR2: SGHRS, YFSETQ. V dropped 4 bases and J dropped 5; count of bases not matched to a gene: 7. This CDR3 is built from 14 residues. The CDR3 spells CASSPGQGRETQYF. The CDR3 DNA follows: TGCGCCAGCAGCCCTGGACAGGGAAGGGAGACCCAGTACTTC.

The CDR3 here is CASSELGQSNSPLHF. The CDR3 DNA follows: TGTGCCAGCAGTGAATTGGGACAGTCAAATTCACCCCTCCACTTT. V gene TRBV6-1 combines with J gene TRBJ1-6; TRBD1 agrees at 7 bases. The CDR3 runs to 15 residues. The V segment lost 2 bases and the J segment 7 bases; nucleotides outside the gene matches: 5. Germline CDR1 is MNHNS and CDR2 is SASEGT.

The rearrangement uses TRBV7-8 and TRBJ1-1; perhaps TRBD1 as D (6 bases). Germline CDR1 is SGHVS and CDR2 is FQNEAQ. This CDR3 contains 13 residues. Trimming cost V 5 bases and J 10 bases, with 17 bases left between them. CDR3 in DNA: TGTGCCAGCAGCCAGCAGGGAGGGGGGGCAGCTTTCTTT. Translated, it gives CASSQQGGGAAFF.

The V gene is TRBV6-1, the J gene TRBJ2-2; D is perhaps TRBD1 (5 bases). The CDR3 sequence is 14 residues long. The V end lost 4 bases, the J end lost 3 bases, and 9 bases lay between the germline ends. Germline CDR1 MNHNS, CDR2 SASEGT. The CDR3 DNA follows: TGTGCCAGCAGTGTCATACAGGACACCGGGGAGCTGTTTTTT. It yields the protein CASSVIQDTGELFF.

The rearrangement joins TRBV11-1 to TRBJ2-5; 9 positions match TRBD2. The CDR3 is 19 amino acids. With 2 bases clipped from V and 2 bases from J, the junction kept 15 bases outside the gene matches. Germline CDR1 and CDR2: SGHAT and FQDESV (reference sequence). The CDR3 coding sequence is TGTGCCAGCAGCTTATGGGGTAGCGGGGGACTGGTACGACAAGAGACCCAGTACTTC. This encodes CASSLWGSGGLVRQETQYF.

The sample holds one count of this clone. The rearrangement joins TRBV13 to TRBJ2-3; 9 nucleotides agree with TRBD2. Unmatched junction bases numbered 6, after V lost 0 bases and J lost 2 bases. Germline-derived CDR1 and CDR2 are PRHDT and FYEKMQ (reference sequence). CDR3 length: 17 residues. Here the CDR3 reads CASSLGLAGFFTDTQYF. For the CDR3, the DNA is TGTGCCAGCAGCTTAGGCCTAGCGGGGTTTTTCACAGATACGCAGTATTTT.

This sequence joins TRBV30 and TRBJ2-1, with 13 bases identical to TRBD2. The J segment lost 8 bases and the V segment lost 5 bases, leaving 9 bases of the junction unmatched. CDR3 size: 15 residues. CDR1 is GTSNPN and CDR2 is SVGIG in the germline V gene (reference sequence). The CDR3 is CAWGTGLAGVDEQFF. CDR3 sequence (DNA): TGTGCCTGGGGGACAGGACTAGCGGGAGTCGATGAGCAGTTCTTC.

V and J are TRBV30 and TRBJ1-5, with TRBD1 as a possible D gene (5 bases). This CDR3 is built from 16 residues. Trimming removed 1 base at V and 6 bases at J, with 19 bases between. Germline assignment: CDR1 GTSNPN and CDR2 SVGIG (reference sequence). The CDR3 loop reads CAWSGAWGRESQPQHF. The CDR3 bases are TGTGCCTGGAGTGGGGCTTGGGGCAGGGAATCTCAGCCCCAGCATTTT.